The sequence of this T cell receptor beta chain was determined in a study of beta chain features in type 1 diabetes. Whole-study results and caveats: Shortening that was moderate but significant affected the TCRB CDR3s of Type 1 diabetes patients in all four CD4+ subsets.

On this clone itself: Its matching antigen is unknown.

The CDR3 spans 17 residues. Trimming left V 4 bases short and J 0 bases short, with 17 bases between. From germline, CDR1 is SGDLS and CDR2 YYNGEE. The study reverse transcribed the entire isolated RNA, so it sequenced expressed TCRB transcripts. Sequencing of naive, central memory and regulatory T cell samples gave an average of around 4 million reads. The table came from immunoSEQ multiplex PCR; TCRdb's copy has only in-frame clones and leaves some out. The data contain some 640,000 clones, around 15% of them singletons. Sort purity for all populations was recorded as exceeding 98%. Sequenced input: naive CD4+ T cells from blood. The rearrangement uses TRBV9 and TRBJ2-1; D is tentatively TRBD1 or TRBD2 (5 bases each). The source of this sequence is a man aged 18-30 years with type 1 diabetes. This CDR3 is CASSQQRGGTSYNEQFF. In DNA form, the CDR3 reads TGTGCCAGCAGCCAGCAGAGGGGCGGCACCTCCTACAATGAGCAGTTCTTC.